Following are 30 T cell receptor beta chains from one sample sequenced in a study of radiation and T cells in renal cell carcinoma. The time point was: baseline pretreatment blood. Treatment meaning: 15 Gy SBRT to primary tumor, nephrectomy 4 weeks later. Libraries were prepared by immunoSEQ multiplex PCR; TCRdb keeps only in-frame clonotypes and omits some of them. The sample contains 120,000 to 150,000 clones, 83% of which appear only once. The sequences come from blood, collected from a patient whose treatment included radiotherapy and nephrectomy. The source is a woman aged 45-59 years with renal cell carcinoma.

This clone has more than one count but fewer than ten. This rearrangement joins TRBV7-9 to TRBJ2-7, with no clear D. The ends were cut back, 8 bases at V and 6 bases at J, with 11 bases in the middle. The CDR3 sequence is 11 residues long. Germline lookup yields CDR1 SEHNR and CDR2 FQNEAQ (reference sequence). The CDR3 region is CASSQASEQYF. Here the CDR3 DNA reads TGTGCCAGCTCTCAGGCCAGCGAGCAGTACTTC.

This chain connects TRBV25-1 to TRBJ1-2; 9 bases are shared with TRBD1. V lost 3 bases and J lost 7; bases outside the gene matches: 6. The germline gives CDR1 MGHDK, CDR2 SYGVNS. The length of the CDR3 is 14 residues. The CDR3 sequence is CASSDTGQGSGYTF. CDR3 DNA: TGTGCCAGCAGTGACACTGGACAGGGGAGTGGCTACACCTTC.

V usage is TRBV6-6 and J usage is TRBJ1-6, with 7 bases aligning to TRBD1. Germline CDR1 is MNHNY and CDR2 is SVGAGI (reference sequence). V lost 5 bases and J lost 10; bases outside the gene matches: 8. This CDR3 contains 14 residues. In nucleotides, the CDR3 is TGTGCCAGCAGTCATGACAGGGAGGGCTCACCCCTCCACTTT. Translation gives CASSHDREGSPLHF.

The chain's CDR3 is CASSLGTLADGYTF. CDR3 in DNA: TGTGCCAGCAGCTTAGGGACCCTAGCAGATGGCTACACCTTC. The V call is TRBV5-6, the J call TRBJ1-2; tentative D call: TRBD1 (5 bases). CDR3 size: 14 residues. The V gene's germline CDR1 is SGHDT and CDR2 YYEEEE. Between the trimmed V and J ends, which lost 2 bases and 6 bases, there was a span of 14 bases.

The chain joins TRBV19 to TRBJ1-1; 7 nucleotides align to TRBD1. The V and J ends lost 7 bases and 6 bases, in that order; junction bases with no gene match: 11. Germline V gene lookup returns CDR1 LNHDA and CDR2 SQIVND (reference sequence). The CDR3 length is 14 residues. The CDR3 DNA is TGTGCCAGTACTGGCCTGGAAGGGGGCGCTGAAGCTTTCTTT. It specifies CASTGLEGGAEAFF.

The sample holds one count of this clone. This chain uses TRBV6-4 with TRBJ1-5; perhaps TRBD1 as D (5 bases). V was shortened by 7 bases and J by 0 bases, with 19 bases between the two germline ends. CDR3 length: 17 amino acids. Looked up from germline, CDR1 is MRHNA and CDR2 is SNTAGT. The CDR3 here is CASIIAPGLNSNQPQHF. DNA for the CDR3: TGTGCCAGCATCATCGCCCCGGGACTAAATAGCAATCAGCCCCAGCATTTT.

The chain joins TRBV6-6 to TRBJ2-7; D call uncertain. This CDR3 contains 13 residues. V was cut by 0 bases and J by 4 bases, with 7 bases left in between. Germline V gives CDR1 MNHNY, CDR2 SVGAGI (reference sequence). The CDR3 nucleotides read TGTGCCAGCAGTTACTCGAGTGATTACGAGCAGTACTTC. It codes for CASSYSSDYEQYF.

This clone was picked up a small number of times. This chain joins TRBV5-4 and TRBJ1-6; maybe TRBD1 (5 bases). CDR1 SGHNT and CDR2 YYREEE come from the germline V gene (reference sequence). The CDR3 runs 15 residues. V was trimmed by 4 bases and J by 7 bases, leaving 15 bases between them. CDR3 coding DNA: TGTGCCAGCAGCCCCCAGACAGATCCAAATTCACCCCTCCACTTT. It is translated as CASSPQTDPNSPLHF.

The chain employs TRBV5-1 and TRBJ1-1; no clear D. The CDR3 has 15 residues. Per germline, CDR1 SGHRS and CDR2 YFSETQ. V was shortened by 7 bases and J by 0 bases, with 16 bases between the two germline ends. The DNA for the CDR3 is TGCGCCAGCTTAGAGGGCCCGGGGATGAACACTGAAGCTTTCTTT. It translates to CASLEGPGMNTEAFF.

J is TRBJ1-1 and V is TRBV9; D is ambiguous. The germline V gene encodes CDR1 SGDLS and CDR2 YYNGEE. Trimming cost V 0 bases and J 5 bases, with 11 bases left between them. This CDR3 has 14 amino acids. The chain's CDR3 is CASSVGGYGTEAFF. For the CDR3, the DNA is TGTGCCAGCAGCGTAGGAGGGTATGGGACTGAAGCTTTCTTT.

In regard to this clone: Germline and junction disagree at one end, which may indicate a read error. The V gene is TRBV4-2, the J gene TRBJ2-7; a weak D match, TRBD1 (7 bases). CDR3 length: 14 residues. Looked up from germline, CDR1 is LGHNA and CDR2 is YNFKEQ. CDR3 coding DNA: TGTGCCAGTAGCCAAGACTGGAGGGGGCGCGAGCAGTACTTC. Its translation is CASSQDWRGREQYF.

The CDR3 loop reads CASRPELAGSTDTQYF. CDR3 coding DNA: TGCGCCAGCAGGCCCGAACTAGCGGGGAGCACAGATACGCAGTATTTT. The rearrangement uses TRBV5-1 and TRBJ2-3; 10 bases match TRBD2. V gave up 5 bases and J gave up 0 bases; unmatched junction bases: 6. Germline loops: CDR1 SGHRS, CDR2 YFSETQ. The CDR3 extends over 16 amino acids.

This clone was observed once. The V call is TRBV28, the J call TRBJ1-2; 9 bases fit TRBD1. V was clipped by 5 bases and J by 7 bases; unmatched bases: 14. Germline CDR1 is MDHEN and CDR2 is SYDVKM. CDR3 length: 16 residues. DNA of the CDR3: TGTGCCAGCAGTCCAGACTTCTTTGTGGGACAGGGTGGCTACACCTTC. Its translation is CASSPDFFVGQGGYTF.

The rearrangement uses TRBV5-1 and TRBJ2-2, with D possibly TRBD2 on 6 matching bases. V lost 0 bases to trimming and J lost 6 bases, with 15 bases between them. The germline V gene encodes CDR1 SGHRS and CDR2 YFSETQ. The CDR3 contains 16 residues. In DNA, the CDR3 is TGCGCCAGCAGCTTGGATTACGGGACTGGGCCCGGGGAGCTGTTTTTT. It is translated as CASSLDYGTGPGELFF. Full variable domain (rest looked up from reference TRBV5-1 and TRBJ2-2): KAGVTQTPRYLIKTRGQQVTLSCSPISGHRSVSWYQQTPGQGLQFLFEYFSETQRNKGNFPGRFSGRQFSNSRSEMNVSTLELGDSALYLCASSLDYGTGPGELFFGEGSRLTVL.

The rearrangement uses TRBV7-2 and TRBJ2-7; the D gene could be TRBD1 or TRBD2 (5 bases each). The CDR3 sequence is 14 residues long. Trimming shortened V by 2 bases and J by 0 bases, and 8 bases separated the two germline ends. CDR1 and CDR2 (germline): SGHTA, FQGNSA. CDR3 amino acids: CASSLLGRSYEQYF. The CDR3 DNA is TGTGCCAGCAGCTTATTGGGACGCTCCTACGAGCAGTACTTC.

This chain joins TRBV2 and TRBJ2-2, with D possibly matching TRBD1 (6 bases). The V gene's germline CDR1 is SNHLY and CDR2 FYNNEI. The CDR3 runs 16 residues. V was pared by 2 bases and J by 1 base, with 11 bases between. The CDR3, as DNA: TGTGCCAGCAGTGAAAGGGCAGGGGAGAACACCGGGGAGCTGTTTTTT. Translating gives CASSERAGENTGELFF.

The V gene is TRBV9, the J gene TRBJ2-5; D is perhaps TRBD2 (6 bases). CDR3 length equals 14 residues. V was cut by 7 bases and J by 5 bases, with 18 bases left in between. CDR1 is SGDLS, CDR2 YYNGEE, per germline. The chain's CDR3 is CASAMIGAGETQYF. The CDR3 DNA reads as TGTGCCAGCGCTATGATTGGGGCGGGGGAGACCCAGTACTTC.

As DNA, the CDR3 is TGTGCCAGCAGTGCGGACAGGGTATATTCACCCCTCCACTTT. Translation: CASSADRVYSPLHF. The J gene is TRBJ1-6, the V gene TRBV2; 8 bases agree with TRBD1. J was trimmed by 8 bases and V by 4 bases; bases with no gene match: 4. This CDR3 has 14 residues. The germline gives CDR1 SNHLY, CDR2 FYNNEI.

The chain joins TRBV7-2 to TRBJ2-7; TRBD1 might be the D (5 bases). The CDR3 runs 15 residues. The germline V gene encodes CDR1 SGHTA and CDR2 FQGNSA. Between the trimmed V and J ends, which lost 0 bases and 2 bases, there was a span of 11 bases. The CDR3 region is CASSLAHRLTYEQYF. The CDR3 nucleotides read TGTGCCAGCAGCTTAGCGCACAGGCTTACCTACGAGCAGTACTTC.

The chain is built from TRBV10-2 and TRBJ2-1; D possibly corresponds to TRBD2 (6 bases). Trimming removed 2 bases at V and 0 bases at J, with 8 bases between. Germline assignment: CDR1 WSHSY and CDR2 SAAADI. The CDR3 spans 15 residues. The CDR3 here is CASSERESSYNEQFF. CDR3 nucleotide sequence: TGCGCCAGCAGTGAGCGGGAGAGCTCCTACAATGAGCAGTTCTTC.

V gene TRBV7-2 combines with J gene TRBJ2-7; tentatively, D is TRBD2 (6 bases). Trimming cost V 7 bases and J 0 bases, with 19 bases left between them. CDR3 length: 16 amino acids. Germline CDR1 reads SGHTA; CDR2 reads FQGNSA. The CDR3 nucleotides read TGTGCCAGCACCCCACCTGGTCGGGGGAGCTCCTACGAGCAGTACTTC. Translated, it gives CASTPPGRGSSYEQYF. Full variable domain (remainder filled in from reference TRBV7-2 and TRBJ2-7): GAGVSQSPSNKVTEKGKDVELRCDPISGHTALYWYRQSLGQGLEFLIYFQGNSAPDKSGLPSDRFSAERTGGSVSTLTIQRTQQEDSAVYLCASTPPGRGSSYEQYFGPGTRLTVT.

The chain links TRBV5-1 to TRBJ1-5; no clear D gene. The CDR3 has 15 amino acids. Looked up from germline, CDR1 is SGHRS and CDR2 is YFSETQ. V dropped 0 bases and J dropped 7 bases, with 14 bases sitting between them. The CDR3 bases are TGCGCCAGCAGCTTGGGTCCGGGCGGGAAACAGCCCCAGCATTTT. Translating it yields CASSLGPGGKQPQHF.

This clone is medium-sized within its sample. V gene TRBV25-1 combines with J gene TRBJ2-7; unclear D gene. Germline V gene sequence: CDR1 MGHDK, CDR2 SYGVNS. V gave up 1 base and J gave up 6 bases, with 4 bases separating them. CDR3 length: 11 amino acids. Written as DNA, the CDR3 is TGTGCCAGCAGTGAATGGGGCGAGCAGTACTTC. Amino acids: CASSEWGEQYF.

This rearrangement joins TRBV2 to TRBJ1-5; no definite D call. With 4 bases removed from V and 3 bases from J, the gap between germline ends came to 19 bases. The germline CDR1 and CDR2 sequences are SNHLY and FYNNEI. The CDR3 contains 17 residues. The CDR3 DNA reads as TGTGCCAGCAGTGTTCTGGAGAACACCCTCTTCAATCAGCCCCAGCATTTT. It translates to CASSVLENTLFNQPQHF.

J is TRBJ1-5 and V is TRBV6-6, with 10 bases lining up with TRBD1. CDR1 is MNHNY, CDR2 SVGAGI, per germline (reference sequence). V shed 6 bases and J 4 bases; nucleotides not matched to a gene: 6. CDR3 length: 15 amino acids. CDR3 bases: TGTGCCAGCAGCTGGGGGACAGGGGTTAATCAGCCCCAGCATTTT. It specifies CASSWGTGVNQPQHF.

The chain carries TRBV4-1 and TRBJ1-2, with 8 bases aligning to TRBD1. V was clipped by 1 base and J by 6 bases; unmatched bases: 4. Germline V gives CDR1 MGHRA, CDR2 YSYEKL. This CDR3 has 14 amino acids. CDR3 DNA sequence: TGCGCCAGCAGCCAAGGACAGGGGCGGGATGGCTACACCTTC. This encodes CASSQGQGRDGYTF.

This sequence joins TRBV9 and TRBJ2-5; TRBD2 is a possible D gene (6 bases). The CDR3 runs to 14 residues. CDR1 is SGDLS and CDR2 is YYNGEE in the germline V gene. Trimming left V 2 bases short and J 4 bases short, with 12 bases between. The CDR3 loop is CASSVTAGLETQYF. The CDR3 DNA sequence: TGTGCCAGCAGCGTTACCGCGGGGTTAGAGACCCAGTACTTC.

V usage is TRBV4-3 and J usage is TRBJ2-7; possible D gene TRBD2, 5 bases. V was clipped by 0 bases and J by 3 bases, with 15 bases between them. Germline V gives CDR1 LGHNA, CDR2 YSLEER. The CDR3 sequence is 16 residues long. CDR3 protein: CASSQDNFGDIYEQYF. The CDR3 DNA reads TGCGCCAGCAGCCAAGATAATTTCGGGGATATCTACGAGCAGTACTTC.

The V gene is TRBV10-1, the J gene TRBJ2-3; D remains ambiguous. Germline V gene data show CDR1 as WNHNN and CDR2 as SYGVQD (reference sequence). This CDR3 has 14 residues. Trimming pared 5 bases from V and 2 bases from J, leaving 11 bases between. For the CDR3, the DNA is TGCGCCAGCAGTCGCACCGAGACCACAGATACGCAGTATTTT. Amino acids: CASSRTETTDTQYF.

The chain links TRBV7-9 to TRBJ1-3; D might be TRBD1 (6 bases). This CDR3 spans 15 amino acids. The ends were cut back, 4 bases at V and 2 bases at J, with 12 bases in the middle. Looked up from germline, CDR1 is SEHNR and CDR2 is FQNEAQ (reference sequence). CDR3 in DNA: TGTGCCAGCAGCTCCAGGCAGGGGCCTGGAAACACCATATATTTT. It translates to CASSSRQGPGNTIYF.